This record concerns one T cell receptor (beta chain) sequence. Its antigen is still unknown. These data are taken from a study of T cells in Graves' hyperthyroidism and ophthalmopathy. Study results and caveats: Among clonotypes expanded in thyroid above 0.001, most were also found in blood.

RNA transcripts gave rise to amplified TCR beta CDR3 regions. The HTBI primer set drove a first-round RT-PCR of the TCR CDR3. Each CDR3 protein gets one entry after TCRdb re-called the multiplex PCR reads with MiXCR. Altogether approximately 95,000 distinct CDR3 sequences are present, roughly 39% being singletons, with the ten largest covering roughly 10%. Germline V lookup: CDR1 SGDLS, CDR2 YYNGEE. This CDR3 spans 14 amino acids. Germline trimming cut 0 bases from V and 5 bases from J; bases unmatched to any gene: 5. This sequence joins TRBV9 and TRBJ2-7; TRBD1 matches at 7 bases. Sequenced material: peripheral blood or thyroid tissue (not recorded which). The origin of this receptor is a woman in her thirties with Graves' hyperthyroidism. CDR3 region: CASSVGGQQDEQYF. For the CDR3, the DNA is TGTGCCAGCAGCGTAGGGGGACAGCAGGACGAGCAGTACTTC. Using reference TRBV9 and TRBJ2-7 for the parts outside the CDR3, the full variable domain is DSGVTQTPKHLITATGQRVTLRCSPRSGDLSVYWYQQSLDQGLQFLIQYYNGEERAKGNILERFSAQQFPDLHSELNLSSLELGDSALYFCASSVGGQQDEQYFGPGTRLTVT.